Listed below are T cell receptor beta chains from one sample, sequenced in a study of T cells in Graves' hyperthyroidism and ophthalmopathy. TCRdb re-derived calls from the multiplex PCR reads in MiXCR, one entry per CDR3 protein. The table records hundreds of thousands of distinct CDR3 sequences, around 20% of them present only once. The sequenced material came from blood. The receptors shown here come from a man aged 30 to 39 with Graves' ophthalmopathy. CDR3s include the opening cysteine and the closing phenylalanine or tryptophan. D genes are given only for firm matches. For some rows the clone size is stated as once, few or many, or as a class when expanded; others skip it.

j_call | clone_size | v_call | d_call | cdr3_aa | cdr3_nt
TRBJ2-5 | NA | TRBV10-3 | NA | CAISEGGSQETQYF | TGTGCCATCAGTGAGGGAGGGTCTCAAGAGACCCAGTACTTC
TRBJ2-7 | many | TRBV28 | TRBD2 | CASSLETSGLPFYEQYF | TGTGCCAGCAGTTTAGAGACTAGCGGGCTTCCCTTCTACGAGCAGTACTTC
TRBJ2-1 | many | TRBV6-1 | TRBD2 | CASSKWTSGGQYNEQFF | TGTGCCAGCAGTAAGTGGACTAGCGGGGGCCAATACAATGAGCAGTTCTTC
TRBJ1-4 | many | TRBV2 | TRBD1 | CASSAGTGPNEKLFF | TGTGCCAGCAGTGCAGGGACAGGACCGAATGAAAAACTGTTTTTT
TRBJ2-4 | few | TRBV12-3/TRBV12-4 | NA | CASSPHRRGLVEHKNIQYF | TGTGCCAGCAGTCCCCACAGGAGAGGCCTCGTGGAGCACAAAAACATTCAGTACTTC
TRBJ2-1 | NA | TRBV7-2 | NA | CASSPVSGYNEQFF | TGTGCCAGCAGCCCTGTGAGCGGTTACAATGAGCAGTTCTTC
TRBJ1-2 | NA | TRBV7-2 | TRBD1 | CASSSPGQGGYTF | TGTGCCAGCAGCTCACCGGGACAGGGTGGCTACACCTTC
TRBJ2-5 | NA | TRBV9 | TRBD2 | CASSAGLASETQYF | TGTGCCAGCAGCGCTGGACTAGCAAGCGAGACCCAGTACTTC
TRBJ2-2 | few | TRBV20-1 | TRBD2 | CSARDLGLAGADTGELFF | TGCAGTGCTAGAGACCTAGGTCTAGCGGGAGCGGACACCGGGGAGCTGTTTTTT
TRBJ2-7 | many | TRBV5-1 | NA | CASSGRDSTFYEQYF | TGCGCCAGCAGCGGCCGGGACTCGACCTTCTACGAGCAGTACTTC
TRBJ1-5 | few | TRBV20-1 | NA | CSASEDSPNQPQHF | TGCAGTGCTAGCGAGGACAGCCCCAATCAGCCCCAGCATTTT
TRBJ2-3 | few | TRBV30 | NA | CAWSVQNTDTQYF | TGTGCCTGGAGTGTACAGAACACAGATACGCAGTATTTT
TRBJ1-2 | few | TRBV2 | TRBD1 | CASSEGGGQGADYGYTF | TGTGCCAGCAGTGAAGGTGGGGGGCAGGGGGCCGACTATGGCTACACCTTC
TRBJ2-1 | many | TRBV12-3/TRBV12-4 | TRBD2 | CASSSRTSGSYNEQFF | TGTGCCAGCAGTTCACGGACTAGCGGGTCCTACAATGAGCAGTTCTTC
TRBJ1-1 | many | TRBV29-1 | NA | CSANGKQSLNTEAFF | TGCAGCGCCAATGGAAAACAGAGCCTGAACACTGAAGCTTTCTTT
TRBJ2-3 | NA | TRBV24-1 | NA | CASSTIPPPGPPQDTQYF | TGTGCCAGCAGTACCATCCCACCCCCGGGCCCTCCCCAAGATACGCAGTATTTT
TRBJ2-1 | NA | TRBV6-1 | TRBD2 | CASSEEGLAGGPPYNEQFF | TGTGCCAGCAGTGAAGAAGGGCTAGCGGGAGGGCCCCCCTACAATGAGCAGTTCTTC
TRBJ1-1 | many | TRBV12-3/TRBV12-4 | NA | CASRDYGTMNTEAFF | TGTGCCAGCAGGGACTACGGGACCATGAACACTGAAGCTTTCTTT
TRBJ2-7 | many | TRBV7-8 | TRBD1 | CASSSRQGTNYEQYF | TGTGCCAGCAGCTCTCGACAGGGAACCAATTACGAGCAGTACTTC
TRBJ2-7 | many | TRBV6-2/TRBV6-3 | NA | CASSYSDSSSYEQYF | TGTGCCAGCAGTTACTCGGACAGTTCCTCCTACGAGCAGTACTTC
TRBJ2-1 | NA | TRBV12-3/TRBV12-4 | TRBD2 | CASRTGLDNEQFF | TGTGCCAGCAGAACGGGACTAGACAATGAGCAGTTCTTC
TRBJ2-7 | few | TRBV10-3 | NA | CAISEVDLPYEQYF | TGTGCCATCAGTGAGGTTGACTTACCATACGAGCAGTACTTC